The next 5 T cell receptor beta chains were all read from a single sample in a study of CD8 T cells in ankylosing spondylitis. One entry per CDR3 protein results from TCRdb running MiXCR on the 5' RACE reads. The table records approximately 140,000 distinct CDR3 sequences, 7.5% to 9.5% of them present only once. Sequenced: synovial fluid, either unsorted or a sorted T cell fraction (not recorded which). The receptors were gathered from a male donor with ankylosing spondylitis.

This clonotype appeared a few times. V is TRBV4-3 and J is TRBJ2-7; a possible D gene is TRBD1 (8 bases). V gave up 5 bases and J gave up 6 bases, with 14 bases separating them. The CDR3 extends over 13 amino acids. The germline V gene encodes CDR1 LGHNA and CDR2 YSLEER. CDR3 protein: CASSKYRGGEQYF. CDR3 DNA: TGCGCCAGCAGCAAATACAGGGGGGGCGAGCAGTACTTC.

This chain uses TRBV10-3 with TRBJ2-7, with TRBD1 identical over 9 bases. From germline, CDR1 is ENHRY and CDR2 SYGVKD. V shed 6 bases, J shed 3 bases, and the junction held 6 bases outside the gene matches. The CDR3 consists of 14 residues. CDR3 amino acids: CAIRGDRADYEQYF. CDR3 in DNA: TGTGCCATCAGGGGGGACAGGGCAGACTACGAGCAGTACTTC.

This sequence joins TRBV5-1 and TRBJ1-2, with a tentative D call TRBD1 (5 bases). The CDR3 has 14 residues. Germline values: CDR1 SGHRS, CDR2 YFSETQ. V dropped 0 bases and J dropped 8 bases, with 14 bases sitting between them. Written as DNA, the CDR3 is TGCGCCAGCAGCTTGGGGACACCGGAGGAGGGCTACACCTTC. It yields the protein CASSLGTPEEGYTF. Full variable domain (remainder filled in from reference TRBV5-1 and TRBJ1-2): KAGVTQTPRYLIKTRGQQVTLSCSPISGHRSVSWYQQTPGQGLQFLFEYFSETQRNKGNFPGRFSGRQFSNSRSEMNVSTLELGDSALYLCASSLGTPEEGYTFGSGTRLTVV.

This clonotype appeared a few times. V and J are TRBV19 and TRBJ2-3; D unclear. The V end lost 5 bases, the J end lost 3 bases, and 12 bases lay between the germline ends. The CDR3 length is 14 residues. The germline V gene encodes CDR1 LNHDA and CDR2 SQIVND (reference sequence). CDR3 loop: CASSYTIPTDTQYF. The CDR3 region has the DNA TGTGCCAGTAGTTACACAATACCGACAGATACGCAGTATTTT.

The V gene is TRBV5-1, the J gene TRBJ1-1; D uncertain. CDR1 and CDR2 from the germline V gene are SGHRS and YFSETQ. There are 16 residues in the CDR3. V lost 2 bases and J 0 bases, leaving 14 bases between the germline ends. This CDR3 is CASSLAFGSLNTEAFF. In DNA form, the CDR3 reads TGCGCCAGCAGCTTAGCCTTCGGGTCACTGAACACTGAAGCTTTCTTT.